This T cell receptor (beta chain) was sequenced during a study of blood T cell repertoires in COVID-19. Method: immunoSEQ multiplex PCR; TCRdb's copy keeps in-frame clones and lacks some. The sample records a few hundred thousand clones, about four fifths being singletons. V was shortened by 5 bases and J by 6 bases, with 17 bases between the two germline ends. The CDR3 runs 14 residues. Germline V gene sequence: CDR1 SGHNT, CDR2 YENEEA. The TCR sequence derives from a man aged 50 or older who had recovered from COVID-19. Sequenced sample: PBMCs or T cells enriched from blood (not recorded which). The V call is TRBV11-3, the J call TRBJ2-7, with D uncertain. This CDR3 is CASSPPPISVEQYF. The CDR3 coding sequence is TGTGCCAGCAGCCCCCCACCTATTTCGGTCGAGCAGTACTTC.